This T cell receptor beta chain was sequenced in a study of blood T cells in healthy people across ages. The V gene's germline CDR1 is ENHRY and CDR2 SYGVKD. V lost 6 bases, J lost 5 bases, and 3 bases stayed unmatched. The CDR3 has 13 amino acids. Together with a sample-barcoded 5' primer, a J-beta primer mix was included in a second PCR lasting about 6 to 11 cycles. A template-switch adaptor containing 12 random nucleotides labeled each cDNA molecule. TCRdb re-called the 5' RACE reads with MiXCR, one entry per CDR3 protein. Among some 900,000 distinct CDR3 sequences listed, around 46% were seen once. General study findings and limits: Roughly linear age-related decline in beta diversity appeared, significant by age roughly 40. Whereas aged donors had fewer naive CD4+ cells, long-lived donors had more of them and higher diversity.

This clonotype was picked up a small number of times. Its antigen is unknown. Every participating donor contributed roughly 10 milliliters of peripheral blood through a draw. The sequence was obtained from a man aged 25-45 years in good health. Material: blood. The chain joins TRBV10-3 to TRBJ2-5; TRBD1 matches at 10 bases. Written as DNA, the CDR3 is TGTGCCATCAGGACAGGGGGCGGGGAGACCCAGTACTTC. Amino acids: CAIRTGGGETQYF.